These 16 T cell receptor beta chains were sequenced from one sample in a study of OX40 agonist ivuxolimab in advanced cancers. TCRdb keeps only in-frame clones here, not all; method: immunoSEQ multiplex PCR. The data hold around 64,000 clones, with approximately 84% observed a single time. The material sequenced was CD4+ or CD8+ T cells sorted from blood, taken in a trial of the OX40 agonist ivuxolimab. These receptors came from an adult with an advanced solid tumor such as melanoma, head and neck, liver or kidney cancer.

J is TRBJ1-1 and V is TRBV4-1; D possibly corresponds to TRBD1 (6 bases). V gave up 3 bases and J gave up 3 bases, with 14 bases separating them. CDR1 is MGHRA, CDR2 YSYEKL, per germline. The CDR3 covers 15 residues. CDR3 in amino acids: CASSQASGGHTEAFF. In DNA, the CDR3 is TGCGCCAGCAGCCAGGCTTCGGGGGGCCACACTGAAGCTTTCTTT.

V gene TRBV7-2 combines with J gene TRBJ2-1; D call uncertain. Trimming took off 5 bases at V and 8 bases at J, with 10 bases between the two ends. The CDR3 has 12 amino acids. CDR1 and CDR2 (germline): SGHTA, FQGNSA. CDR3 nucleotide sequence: TGTGCCAGCAGCCCCCCCGGCGATGAGCAGTTCTTC. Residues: CASSPPGDEQFF.

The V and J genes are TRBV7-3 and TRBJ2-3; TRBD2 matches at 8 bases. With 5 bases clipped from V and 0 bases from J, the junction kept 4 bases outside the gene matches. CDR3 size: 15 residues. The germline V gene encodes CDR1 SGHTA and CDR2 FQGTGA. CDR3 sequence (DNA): TGTGCCAGCAGCCAAAGCGGGAGAAGCACAGATACGCAGTATTTT. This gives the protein CASSQSGRSTDTQYF.

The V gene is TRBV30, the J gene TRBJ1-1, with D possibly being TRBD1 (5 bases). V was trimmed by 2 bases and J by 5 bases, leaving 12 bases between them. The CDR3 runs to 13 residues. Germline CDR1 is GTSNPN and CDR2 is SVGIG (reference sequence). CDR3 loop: CAWSHGGNTEAFF. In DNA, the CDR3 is TGTGCCTGGAGTCATGGGGGGAATACTGAAGCTTTCTTT.

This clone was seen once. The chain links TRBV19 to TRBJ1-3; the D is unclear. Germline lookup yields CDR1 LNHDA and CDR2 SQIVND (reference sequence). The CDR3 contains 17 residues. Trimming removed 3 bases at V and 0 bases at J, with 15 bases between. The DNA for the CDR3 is TGTGCCAGTAGTATCGACGGCTTTTTGGGCTCTGGAAACACCATATATTTT. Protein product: CASSIDGFLGSGNTIYF.

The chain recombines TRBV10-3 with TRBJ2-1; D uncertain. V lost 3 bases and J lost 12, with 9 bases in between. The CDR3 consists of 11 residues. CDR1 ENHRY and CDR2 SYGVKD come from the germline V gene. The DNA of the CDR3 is TGTGCCATCAGTGAAGATGCTAGGCAGTTCTTC. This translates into CAISEDARQFF.

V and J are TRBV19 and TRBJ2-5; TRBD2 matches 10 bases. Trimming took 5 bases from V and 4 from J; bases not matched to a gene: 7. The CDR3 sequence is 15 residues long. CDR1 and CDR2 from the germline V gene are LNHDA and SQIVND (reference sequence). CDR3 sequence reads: CASSPSGGPLETQYF. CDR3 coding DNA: TGTGCCAGTAGTCCTAGCGGGGGCCCGTTAGAGACCCAGTACTTC.

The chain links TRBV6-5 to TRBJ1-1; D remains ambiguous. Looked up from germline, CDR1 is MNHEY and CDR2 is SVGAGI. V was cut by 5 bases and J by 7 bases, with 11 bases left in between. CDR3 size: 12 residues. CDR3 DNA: TGTGCCAGCAGTCCCCCGTCCGGTGAAGCTTTCTTT. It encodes CASSPPSGEAFF.

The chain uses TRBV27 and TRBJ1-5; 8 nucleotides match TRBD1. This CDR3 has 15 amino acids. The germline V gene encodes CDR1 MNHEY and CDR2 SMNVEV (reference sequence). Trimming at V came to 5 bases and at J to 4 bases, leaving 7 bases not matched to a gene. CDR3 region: CASSPWDRSNQPQHF. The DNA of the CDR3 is TGTGCCAGCAGTCCCTGGGACAGGTCGAATCAGCCCCAGCATTTT.

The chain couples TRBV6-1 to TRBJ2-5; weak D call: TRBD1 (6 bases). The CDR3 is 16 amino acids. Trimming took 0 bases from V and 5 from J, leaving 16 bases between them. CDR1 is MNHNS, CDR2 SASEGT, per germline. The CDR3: CASSEAPGQSGETQYF. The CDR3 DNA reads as TGTGCCAGCAGTGAAGCGCCTGGACAGTCTGGGGAGACCCAGTACTTC.

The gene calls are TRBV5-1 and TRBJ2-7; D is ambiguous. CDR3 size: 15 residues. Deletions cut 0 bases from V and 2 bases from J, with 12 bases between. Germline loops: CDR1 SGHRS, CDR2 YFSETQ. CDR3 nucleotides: TGCGCCAGCAGCTTGGCCTCGGTCAGGACCTACGAGCAGTACTTC. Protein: CASSLASVRTYEQYF.

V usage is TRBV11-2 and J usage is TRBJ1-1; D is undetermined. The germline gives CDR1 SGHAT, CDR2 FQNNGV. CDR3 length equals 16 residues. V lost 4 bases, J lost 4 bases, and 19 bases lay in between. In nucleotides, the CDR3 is TGTGCCAGCAGCTCCATAAAGGTCCGTCTCGGCACTGAAGCTTTCTTT. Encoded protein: CASSSIKVRLGTEAFF.

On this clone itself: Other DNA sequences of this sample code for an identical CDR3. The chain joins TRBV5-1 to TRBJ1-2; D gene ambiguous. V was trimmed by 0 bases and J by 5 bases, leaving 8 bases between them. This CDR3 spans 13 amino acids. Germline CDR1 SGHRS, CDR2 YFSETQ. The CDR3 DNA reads TGCGCCAGCAGCTTGGCTGGGGATTATGGCTACACCTTC. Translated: CASSLAGDYGYTF.

CDR3 sequence reads: CAWTSGTSTDTQYF. CDR3 bases: TGTGCCTGGACTAGCGGGACTAGCACAGATACGCAGTATTTT. The chain combines TRBV30 with TRBJ2-3; 9 positions match TRBD2. Per the germline V gene, CDR1 is GTSNPN and CDR2 is SVGIG (reference sequence). With 4 bases clipped from V and 0 bases from J, the junction kept 2 bases outside the gene matches. The CDR3 runs to 14 residues. Full variable domain (rest looked up from reference TRBV30 and TRBJ2-3): SQTIHQWPATLVQPVGSPLSLECTVEGTSNPNLYWYRQAAGRGLQLLFYSVGIGQISSEVPQNLSASRPQDRQFILSSKKLLLSDSGFYLCAWTSGTSTDTQYFGPGTRLTVL.

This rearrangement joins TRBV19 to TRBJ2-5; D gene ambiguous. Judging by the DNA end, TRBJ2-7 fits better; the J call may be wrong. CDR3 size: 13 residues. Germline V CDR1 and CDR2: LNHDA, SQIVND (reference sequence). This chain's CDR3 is CASSTKGSYEQYF. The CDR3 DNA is TGTGCCAGTAGTACCAAGGGTTCGTACGAGCAGTACTTC.

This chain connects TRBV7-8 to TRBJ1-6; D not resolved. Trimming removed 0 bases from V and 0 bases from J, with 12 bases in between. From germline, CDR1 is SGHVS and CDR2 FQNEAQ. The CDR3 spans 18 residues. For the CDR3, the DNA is TGTGCCAGCAGCTTAGCTCCGGGCTCGAGCTCCTATAATTCACCCCTCCACTTT. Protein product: CASSLAPGSSSYNSPLHF.